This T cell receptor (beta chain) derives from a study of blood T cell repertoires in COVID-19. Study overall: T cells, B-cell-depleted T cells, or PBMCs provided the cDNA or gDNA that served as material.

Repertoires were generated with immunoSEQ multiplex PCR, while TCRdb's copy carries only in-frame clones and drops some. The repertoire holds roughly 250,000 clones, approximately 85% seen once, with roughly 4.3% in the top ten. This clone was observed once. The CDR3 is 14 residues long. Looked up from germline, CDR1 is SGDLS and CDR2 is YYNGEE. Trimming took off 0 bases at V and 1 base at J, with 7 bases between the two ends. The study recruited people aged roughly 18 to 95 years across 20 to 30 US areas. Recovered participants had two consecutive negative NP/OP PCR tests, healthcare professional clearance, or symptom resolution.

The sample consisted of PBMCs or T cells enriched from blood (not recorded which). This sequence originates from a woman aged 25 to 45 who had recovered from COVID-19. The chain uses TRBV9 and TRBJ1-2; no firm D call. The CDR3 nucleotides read TGTGCCAGCAGCGTAGATCAACTTAACTATGGCTACACCTTC. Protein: CASSVDQLNYGYTF.